The 23 T cell receptor beta chains listed next were all sequenced from one sample in a study of radiotherapy plus CTLA-4 blockade in lung cancer. Generated by immunoSEQ multiplex PCR, the TCRdb table keeps only in-frame clones and is missing some. The table lists around 80,000 clones, 75% to 90% of them singletons. The starting material was peripheral blood, obtained from a patient treated with radiotherapy plus ipilimumab. The receptors stem from a human donor with non-small cell lung cancer who had stable disease on radiotherapy plus ipilimumab.

This clone occurred a few times. The CDR3: CASSLAGGTNTEAFF. DNA for the CDR3: TGTGCCAGCAGCTTGGCAGGGGGAACGAACACTGAAGCTTTCTTT. The gene calls are TRBV5-4 and TRBJ1-1; 7 bases map to TRBD1. CDR3 length: 15 residues. The V and J ends lost 0 bases and 1 base, in that order; junction bases with no gene match: 3. Germline values: CDR1 SGHNT, CDR2 YYREEE (reference sequence).

The gene calls are TRBV6-5 and TRBJ2-7; D might be TRBD2 (5 bases). Trimming cost V 2 bases and J 6 bases, with 14 bases left between them. Germline V gene sequence: CDR1 MNHEY, CDR2 SVGAGI. The CDR3 consists of 14 residues. The CDR3, as DNA: TGTGCCAGCAGTTACGGAGGACCCCTGAGCGAGCAGTACTTC. Protein sequence: CASSYGGPLSEQYF.

The chain combines TRBV6-5 with TRBJ2-1; no definite D call. Between the trimmed V and J ends, which lost 0 bases and 1 base, there was a span of 10 bases. This CDR3 contains 16 residues. Germline CDR1 MNHEY, CDR2 SVGAGI. CDR3 coding DNA: TGTGCCAGCAGTTACTCCTACAGTCGGTCCTACAATGAGCAGTTCTTC. Translated: CASSYSYSRSYNEQFF.

The V and J genes are TRBV30 and TRBJ1-2, with 7 bases fitting TRBD1. The junction had 9 bases not matched to a gene; V was cut back by 4 bases and J by 1 base. The CDR3 spans 15 residues. Per the germline V gene, CDR1 is GTSNPN and CDR2 is SVGIG (reference sequence). The CDR3 reads CAWTARGRGNYGYTF. CDR3 DNA: TGTGCCTGGACTGCTAGGGGGCGCGGTAACTATGGCTACACCTTC.

J is TRBJ1-5 and V is TRBV30; D is ambiguous. The V and J ends lost 2 bases and 3 bases respectively, with 8 bases between them. The CDR3 length is 13 residues. Germline V gene data show CDR1 as GTSNPN and CDR2 as SVGIG (reference sequence). The DNA for the CDR3 is TGTGCCTGGAGTTTTCCACCCAATCAGCCCCAGCATTTT. Its translation is CAWSFPPNQPQHF.

V and J are TRBV2 and TRBJ2-7; D possibly uses TRBD1 or TRBD2 (5 bases each). V was clipped by 3 bases and J by 4 bases, with 13 bases between them. Germline CDR1 is SNHLY and CDR2 is FYNNEI. The CDR3 consists of 14 residues. For the CDR3, the DNA is TGTGCCAGCAGTGATACGGGACCGGCTTACGAGCAGTACTTC. Its translation: CASSDTGPAYEQYF.

This clone occurred a few times. The chain uses TRBV18 and TRBJ1-2; unclear D gene. CDR1 and CDR2 (germline): KGHSH, LQKENI. V lost 8 bases and J 4 bases, leaving 11 bases between the germline ends. The CDR3 has 12 residues. CDR3 sequence reads: CASRRWIYGYTF. The CDR3 bases are TGTGCCAGCAGGCGTTGGATCTATGGCTACACCTTC.

The chain is built from TRBV5-5 and TRBJ2-7; no reliable D call. There are 15 residues in the CDR3. The germline CDR1 and CDR2 sequences are SGHKS and YYEKEE (reference sequence). The V and J ends lost 4 bases and 3 bases respectively, with 17 bases between them. As DNA, the CDR3 is TGTGCCAGCAGCCGAGACCCGGACCGAAACTACGAGCAGTACTTC. Its protein product is CASSRDPDRNYEQYF.

This clone was detected once. The chain recombines TRBV7-6 with TRBJ2-1; 11 bases line up with TRBD2. Germline CDR1 reads SGHVS; CDR2 reads FNYEAQ. Losses at the gene ends were 5 bases for V and 9 bases for J; bases not matched to a gene: 9. The CDR3 sequence is 15 residues long. The CDR3 loop reads CASSPGTSGAGEQFF. CDR3 nucleotide sequence: TGTGCCAGCAGCCCCGGGACTAGCGGTGCGGGTGAGCAGTTCTTC. Complete variable domain (other parts from reference TRBV7-6 and TRBJ2-1): GAGVSQSPRYKVTKRGQDVALRCDPISGHVSLYWYRQALGQGPEFLTYFNYEAQQDKSGLPNDRFSAERPEGSISTLTIQRTEQRDSAMYRCASSPGTSGAGEQFFGPGTRLTVL.

The chain employs TRBV6-1 and TRBJ2-3, with D perhaps matching TRBD1 or TRBD2 (6 bases each). Trimming took 6 bases from V and 15 from J, leaving 19 bases between them. The CDR3 runs to 12 residues. Germline V gene lookup returns CDR1 MNHNS and CDR2 SASEGT. This chain's CDR3 is CASSLGGQVLYF. Written as DNA, the CDR3 is TGTGCCAGCAGCCTGGGGGGACAAGTTCTTTATTTT.

The genes are TRBV9 and TRBJ2-2; tentatively, D is TRBD2 (5 bases). V lost 3 bases and J lost 8, with 14 bases in between. The CDR3 has 14 amino acids. Germline values: CDR1 SGDLS, CDR2 YYNGEE. The CDR3 region is CASSATTQGGELFF. The CDR3 coding sequence is TGTGCCAGCAGCGCGACTACCCAAGGGGGGGAGCTGTTTTTT.

The chain joins TRBV2 to TRBJ2-4, with 11 bases matching TRBD2. This CDR3 has 13 residues. Per the germline V gene, CDR1 is SNHLY and CDR2 is FYNNEI. V lost 6 bases, J lost 7 bases, and 2 bases stayed unmatched. This chain's CDR3 is CASRGTSGNIQYF. In DNA form, the CDR3 reads TGTGCCAGCAGGGGGACTAGCGGCAACATTCAGTACTTC.

J is TRBJ1-1 and V is TRBV10-3, with a weak D call TRBD1 (5 bases). The CDR3 length is 14 residues. From germline, CDR1 is ENHRY and CDR2 SYGVKD. V lost 9 bases and J lost 4, with 18 bases in between. CDR3 region: CAIDDTEGSTEAFF. The CDR3 bases are TGTGCCATAGATGATACCGAGGGGAGCACTGAAGCTTTCTTT.

The chain recombines TRBV25-1 with TRBJ1-5; 7 positions match TRBD1. Germline V gene data show CDR1 as MGHDK and CDR2 as SYGVNS. The CDR3 has 16 residues. After removal of 10 bases from V and 7 bases from J, the junction contained 19 bases not matched to a gene. The CDR3: CATQRPRQGIRQPQHF. The CDR3 DNA reads TGTGCCACCCAGAGACCGAGACAGGGCATAAGGCAGCCCCAGCATTTT. The full variable domain, its missing parts supplied by reference TRBV25-1 and TRBJ1-5, is EADIYQTPRYLVIGTGKKITLECSQTMGHDKMYWYQQDPGMELHLIHYSYGVNSTEKGDLSSESTVSRIRTEHFPLTLESARPSHTSQYLCATQRPRQGIRQPQHFGDGTRLSIL.

The chain carries TRBV30 and TRBJ1-5; no reliable D call. This CDR3 region has 14 residues. Germline V lookup: CDR1 GTSNPN, CDR2 SVGIG (reference sequence). V was cut by 5 bases and J by 0 bases, with 11 bases left in between. This CDR3 reads CAWGPLYSNQPQHF. In DNA form, the CDR3 reads TGTGCCTGGGGACCGCTTTATAGCAATCAGCCCCAGCATTTT.

The chain links TRBV5-4 to TRBJ2-7, with 11 bases identical to TRBD2. The trim removed 4 bases at V and 6 bases at J, leaving 12 bases unmatched. This CDR3 is built from 16 residues. From germline, CDR1 is SGHNT and CDR2 YYREEE (reference sequence). The CDR3 region has the DNA TGTGCCAGCAGCCCCCCCCAACTAGCGGGAGTAGGCGAGCAGTACTTC. Translating it yields CASSPPQLAGVGEQYF.

This clone was observed once. The V and J genes are TRBV18 and TRBJ2-2, with D uncertain. CDR1 and CDR2 from the germline V gene are KGHSH and LQKENI. Trimming cost V 5 bases and J 9 bases, with 7 bases left between them. This CDR3 comprises 11 residues. The CDR3 loop is CASSDFRELFF. The CDR3 bases are TGTGCCAGCTCAGACTTTAGGGAGCTGTTTTTT.

This chain uses TRBV5-4 with TRBJ2-5; 15 nucleotides match TRBD2. CDR1 is SGHNT, CDR2 YYREEE, per germline (reference sequence). Unmatched junction bases numbered 13, after V lost 2 bases and J lost 5 bases. The CDR3 consists of 19 residues. CDR3 sequence (DNA): TGTGCCAGCAGCTTAGGGACTAGCGGGGGGCGCCCCCGGGGGGAGACCCAGTACTTC. Its protein product is CASSLGTSGGRPRGETQYF. The whole variable domain, filled in from reference TRBV5-4 and TRBJ2-5, reads ETGVTQSPTHLIKTRGQQVTLRCSSQSGHNTVSWYQQALGQGPQFIFQYYREEENGRGNFPPRFSGLQFPNYSSELNVNALELDDSALYLCASSLGTSGGRPRGETQYFGPGTRLLVL.

The chain uses TRBV10-1 and TRBJ2-5; 7 bases are shared with TRBD2. In germline, CDR1 is WNHNN, CDR2 SYGVQD (reference sequence). The ends lost 3 bases at V and 2 bases at J; junction bases unmatched: 3. CDR3 length equals 14 residues. CDR3 coding DNA: TGCGCCAGCAGTGACTCTAGCGGTCAAGAGACCCAGTACTTC. Its protein product is CASSDSSGQETQYF.

This chain links TRBV4-2 with TRBJ1-5; a possible D gene is TRBD1 (5 bases). Looked up from germline, CDR1 is LGHNA and CDR2 is YNFKEQ. The CDR3 is 14 amino acids. V was pared by 0 bases and J by 6 bases, with 9 bases between. The CDR3 DNA follows: TGTGCCAGCAGCCAAGACACAGGTAGTCAGCCCCAGCATTTT. Residues: CASSQDTGSQPQHF.

The chain uses TRBV5-6 and TRBJ1-6, with unresolved D. Trimming pared 1 base from V and 0 bases from J, leaving 8 bases between. The CDR3 is 16 amino acids. Germline CDR1 is SGHDT and CDR2 is YYEEEE. The CDR3 region has the DNA TGTGCCAGCAGCTTGTACGGGAGCTCCTATAATTCACCCCTCCACTTT. Residues: CASSLYGSSYNSPLHF.

This clone was seen only a few times. V gene TRBV19 combines with J gene TRBJ2-7, with 10 bases aligning to TRBD1. The CDR3 loop spans 17 amino acids. The J segment lost 2 bases and the V segment lost 1 base, leaving 8 bases of the junction unmatched. Germline V CDR1 and CDR2: LNHDA, SQIVND (reference sequence). This chain's CDR3 is CASSIGPPGTGAYEQYF. CDR3 sequence (DNA): TGTGCCAGTAGTATAGGCCCCCCCGGGACAGGGGCCTACGAGCAGTACTTC.

CDR3 DNA sequence: TGTGCCAGCAGCTTCTCCTACGAGCAGTACTTC. Protein: CASSFSYEQYF. This rearrangement joins TRBV5-4 to TRBJ2-7; D remains ambiguous. The CDR3 extends over 11 amino acids. The V gene lost 2 bases and the J gene lost 0 bases, with 0 bases spanning the gap. Germline CDR1 reads SGHNT; CDR2 reads YYREEE (reference sequence).